The clone carrying this T cell receptor (beta chain) was recorded a few times. Time point indicated: blood at routine non-recurrence follow-up after resection. The data belong to a study of spatial heterogeneity in lung cancer. TCR cDNA molecules each carried a unique molecular identifier. In TCRdb, the 5' RACE reads were re-called with MiXCR into one record per CDR3 protein. The sample has 55,000 to 75,000 distinct CDR3 sequences, over 7% seen once; the top ten hold approximately 1.8%. Trimming shortened V by 8 bases and J by 5 bases, and 19 bases separated the two germline ends. The CDR3 is made up of 14 amino acids. Germline loops: CDR1 SGHTA, CDR2 FQGTGA.

The sequence was collected from a female donor with early-stage non-small cell lung cancer. The chain recombines TRBV7-3 with TRBJ2-7; D possibly corresponds to TRBD2 (5 bases). The sequenced sample was PBMCs, obtained at follow-up. The CDR3 loop is CASRATGLGDEQYF. The CDR3 coding sequence is TGTGCCAGCCGGGCAACGGGCCTGGGAGACGAGCAGTACTTC.